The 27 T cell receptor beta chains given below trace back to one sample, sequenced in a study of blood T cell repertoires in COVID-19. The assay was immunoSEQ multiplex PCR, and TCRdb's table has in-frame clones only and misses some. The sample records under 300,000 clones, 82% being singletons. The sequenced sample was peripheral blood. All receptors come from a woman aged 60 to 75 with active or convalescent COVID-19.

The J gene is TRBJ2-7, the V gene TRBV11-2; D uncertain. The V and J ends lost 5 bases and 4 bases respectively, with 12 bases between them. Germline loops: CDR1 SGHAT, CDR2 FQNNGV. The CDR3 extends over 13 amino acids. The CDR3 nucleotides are TGTGCCAGCAGCCCCCTCGGCAGGTACGAGCAGTACTTC. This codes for CASSPLGRYEQYF.

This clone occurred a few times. The CDR3 sequence: CATSDAGGTTGELFF. DNA of the CDR3: TGTGCCACCAGTGATGCAGGGGGGACCACCGGGGAGCTGTTTTTT. J is TRBJ2-2 and V is TRBV24-1; a possible D gene is TRBD1 (7 bases). V lost 3 bases and J lost 4, with 11 bases in between. This CDR3 has 15 residues. CDR1 KGHDR and CDR2 SFDVKD come from the germline V gene.

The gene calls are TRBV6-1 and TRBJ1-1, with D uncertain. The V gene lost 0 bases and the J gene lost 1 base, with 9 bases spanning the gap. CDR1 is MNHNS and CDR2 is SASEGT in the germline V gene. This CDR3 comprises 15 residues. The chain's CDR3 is CASSEARRGNTEAFF. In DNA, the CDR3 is TGTGCCAGCAGTGAAGCGCGTCGGGGGAACACTGAAGCTTTCTTT.

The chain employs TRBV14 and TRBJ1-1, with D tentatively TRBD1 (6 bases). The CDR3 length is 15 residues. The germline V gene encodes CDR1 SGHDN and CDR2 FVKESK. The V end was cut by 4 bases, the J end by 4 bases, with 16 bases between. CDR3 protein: CASSLRRGGGTEAFF. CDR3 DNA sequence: TGTGCCAGCAGCCTCCGGAGGGGGGGCGGCACTGAAGCTTTCTTT. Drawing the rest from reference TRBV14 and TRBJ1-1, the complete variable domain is EAGVTQFPSHSVIEKGQTVTLRCDPISGHDNLYWYRRVMGKEIKFLLHFVKESKQDESGMPNNRFLAERTGGTYSTLKVQPAELEDSGVYFCASSLRRGGGTEAFFGQGTRLTVV.

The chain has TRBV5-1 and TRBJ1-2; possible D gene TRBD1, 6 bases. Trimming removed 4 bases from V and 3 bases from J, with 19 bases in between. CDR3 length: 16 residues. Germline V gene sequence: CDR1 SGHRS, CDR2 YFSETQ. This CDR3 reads CASSLTGPPQHYGYTF. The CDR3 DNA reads TGCGCCAGCAGCCTTACAGGGCCCCCCCAGCACTATGGCTACACCTTC.

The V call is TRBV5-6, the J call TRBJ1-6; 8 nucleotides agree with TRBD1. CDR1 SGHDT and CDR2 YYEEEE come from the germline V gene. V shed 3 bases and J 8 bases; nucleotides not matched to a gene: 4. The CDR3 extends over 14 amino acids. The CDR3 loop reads CASSSPGGHSPLHF. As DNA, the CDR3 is TGTGCCAGCAGCTCTCCAGGGGGCCATTCACCCCTCCACTTT.

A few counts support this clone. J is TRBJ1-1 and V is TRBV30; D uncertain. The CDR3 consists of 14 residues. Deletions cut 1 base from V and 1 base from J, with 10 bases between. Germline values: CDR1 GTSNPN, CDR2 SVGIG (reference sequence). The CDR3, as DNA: TGTGCCTGGAGTGGGGCAGGCTCGAACACTGAAGCTTTCTTT. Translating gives CAWSGAGSNTEAFF.

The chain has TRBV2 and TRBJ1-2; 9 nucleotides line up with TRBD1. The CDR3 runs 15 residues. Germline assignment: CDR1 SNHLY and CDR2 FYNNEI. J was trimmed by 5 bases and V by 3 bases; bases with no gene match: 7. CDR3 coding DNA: TGTGCCAGCAGTGACTTCTCCGGGACAGGGTATGGCTACACCTTC. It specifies CASSDFSGTGYGYTF.

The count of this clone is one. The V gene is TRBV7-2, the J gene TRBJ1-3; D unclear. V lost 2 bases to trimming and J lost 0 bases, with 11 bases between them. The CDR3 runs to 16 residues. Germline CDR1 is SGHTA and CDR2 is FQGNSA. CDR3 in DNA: TGTGCCAGCAGCTTATTTGCGGTACTCTCTGGAAACACCATATATTTT. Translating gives CASSLFAVLSGNTIYF.

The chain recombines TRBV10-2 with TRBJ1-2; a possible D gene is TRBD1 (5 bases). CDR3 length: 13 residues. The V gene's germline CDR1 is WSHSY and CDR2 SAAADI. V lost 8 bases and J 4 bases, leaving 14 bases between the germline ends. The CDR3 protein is CASGNQGGYGYTF. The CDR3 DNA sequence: TGCGCCAGCGGGAACCAGGGTGGCTATGGCTACACCTTC.

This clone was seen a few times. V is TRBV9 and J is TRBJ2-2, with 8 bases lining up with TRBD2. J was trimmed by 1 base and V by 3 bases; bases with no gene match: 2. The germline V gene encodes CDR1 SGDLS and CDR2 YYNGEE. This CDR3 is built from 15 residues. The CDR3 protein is CASSASGGNTGELFF. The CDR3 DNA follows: TGTGCCAGCAGCGCCAGCGGGGGGAACACCGGGGAGCTGTTTTTT.

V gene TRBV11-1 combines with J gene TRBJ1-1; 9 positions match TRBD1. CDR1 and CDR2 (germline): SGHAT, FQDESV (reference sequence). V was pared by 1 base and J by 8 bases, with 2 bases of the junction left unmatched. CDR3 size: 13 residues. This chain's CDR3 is CASSLVGQGEAFF. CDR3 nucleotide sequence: TGTGCCAGCAGCTTAGTTGGACAGGGGGAAGCTTTCTTT.

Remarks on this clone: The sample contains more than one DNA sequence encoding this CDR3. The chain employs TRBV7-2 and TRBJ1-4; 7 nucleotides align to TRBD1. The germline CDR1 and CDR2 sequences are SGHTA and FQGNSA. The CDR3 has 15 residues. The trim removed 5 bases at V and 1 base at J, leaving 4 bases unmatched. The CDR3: CASSPQGGTNEKLFF. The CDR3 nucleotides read TGTGCCAGCAGCCCGCAGGGGGGAACTAATGAAAAACTGTTTTTT.

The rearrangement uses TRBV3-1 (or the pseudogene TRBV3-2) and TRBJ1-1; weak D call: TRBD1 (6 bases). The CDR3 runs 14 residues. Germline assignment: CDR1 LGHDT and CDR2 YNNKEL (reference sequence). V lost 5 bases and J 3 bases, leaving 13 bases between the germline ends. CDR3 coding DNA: TGTGCCAGCAGCACCCAGGGGTGGGACACTGAAGCTTTCTTT. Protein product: CASSTQGWDTEAFF.

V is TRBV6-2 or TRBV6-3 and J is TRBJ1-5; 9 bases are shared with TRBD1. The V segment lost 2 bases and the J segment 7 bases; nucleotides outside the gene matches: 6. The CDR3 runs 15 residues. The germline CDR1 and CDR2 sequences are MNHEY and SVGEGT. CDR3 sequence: CASSYPTGGVQPQHF. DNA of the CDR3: TGTGCCAGCAGTTACCCCACAGGGGGCGTCCAGCCCCAGCATTTT.

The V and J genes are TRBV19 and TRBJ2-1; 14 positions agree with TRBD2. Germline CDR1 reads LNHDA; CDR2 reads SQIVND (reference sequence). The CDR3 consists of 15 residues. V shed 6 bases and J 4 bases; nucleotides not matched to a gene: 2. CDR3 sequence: CASRTSGGGYNEQFF. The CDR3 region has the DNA TGTGCCAGTAGGACTAGCGGGGGGGGATACAATGAGCAGTTCTTC.

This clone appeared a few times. Here the CDR3 DNA reads TGTGCCAGCTCACTATCGACAGGGAGGAATCAGCCCCAGCATTTT. Residues: CASSLSTGRNQPQHF. The chain combines TRBV18 with TRBJ1-5; 7 bases map to TRBD1. V lost 4 bases and J lost 4; bases outside the gene matches: 7. Germline CDR1 is KGHSH and CDR2 is LQKENI. This CDR3 is 15 amino acids long.

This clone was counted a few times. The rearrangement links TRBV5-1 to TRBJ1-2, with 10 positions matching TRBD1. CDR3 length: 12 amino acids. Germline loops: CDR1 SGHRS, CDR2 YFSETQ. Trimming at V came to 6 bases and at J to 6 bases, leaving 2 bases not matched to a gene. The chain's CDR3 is CASTGTGDGYTF. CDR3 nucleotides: TGCGCCAGCACCGGGACAGGGGATGGCTACACCTTC.

The CDR3 region has the DNA TGTGCCAGCAGCCAAGTTGCGGAGACCCAGTACTTC. Translated: CASSQVAETQYF. The genes are TRBV3-1 (or the pseudogene TRBV3-2) and TRBJ2-5, with D uncertain. Germline values: CDR1 LGHDT, CDR2 YNNKEL (reference sequence). The CDR3 contains 12 residues. V was cut by 1 base and J by 5 bases, with 5 bases left in between.

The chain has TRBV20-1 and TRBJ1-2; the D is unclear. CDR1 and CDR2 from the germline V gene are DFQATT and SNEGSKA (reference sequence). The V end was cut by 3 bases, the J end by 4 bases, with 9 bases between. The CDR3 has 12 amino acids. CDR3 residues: CSASFSGYGYTF. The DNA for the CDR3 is TGCAGTGCTAGTTTCAGTGGCTATGGCTACACCTTC.

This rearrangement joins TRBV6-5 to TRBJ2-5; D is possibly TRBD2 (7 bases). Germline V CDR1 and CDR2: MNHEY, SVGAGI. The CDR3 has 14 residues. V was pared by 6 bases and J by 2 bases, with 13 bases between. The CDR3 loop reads CASSRGRGQETQYF. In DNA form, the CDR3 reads TGTGCCAGCAGCCGGGGGAGGGGGCAAGAGACCCAGTACTTC.

The CDR3 loop reads CASRAKGSGTGITDTQYF. The CDR3 DNA sequence: TGTGCCAGCAGAGCCAAAGGATCCGGGACAGGGATTACAGATACGCAGTATTTT. The rearrangement links TRBV7-9 to TRBJ2-3; 9 bases map to TRBD1. Per the germline V gene, CDR1 is SEHNR and CDR2 is FQNEAQ (reference sequence). The CDR3 consists of 18 residues. With V trimmed by 6 bases and J by 3 bases, 16 bases remained unmatched.

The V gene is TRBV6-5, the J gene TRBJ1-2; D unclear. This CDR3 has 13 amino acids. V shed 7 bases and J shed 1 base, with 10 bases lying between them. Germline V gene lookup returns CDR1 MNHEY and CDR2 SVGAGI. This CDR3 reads CASMVAGNYGYTF. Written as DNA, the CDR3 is TGTGCCAGCATGGTGGCGGGTAACTATGGCTACACCTTC.

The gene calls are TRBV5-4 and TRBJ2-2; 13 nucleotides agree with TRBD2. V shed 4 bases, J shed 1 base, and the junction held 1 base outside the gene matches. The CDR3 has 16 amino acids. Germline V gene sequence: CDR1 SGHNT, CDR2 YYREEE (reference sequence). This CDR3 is CASSRTSGGNTGELFF. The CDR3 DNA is TGTGCCAGCAGCCGGACTAGCGGGGGGAACACCGGGGAGCTGTTTTTT. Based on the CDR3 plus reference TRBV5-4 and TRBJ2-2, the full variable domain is ETGVTQSPTHLIKTRGQQVTLRCSSQSGHNTVSWYQQALGQGPQFIFQYYREEENGRGNFPPRFSGLQFPNYSSELNVNALELDDSALYLCASSRTSGGNTGELFFGEGSRLTVL.

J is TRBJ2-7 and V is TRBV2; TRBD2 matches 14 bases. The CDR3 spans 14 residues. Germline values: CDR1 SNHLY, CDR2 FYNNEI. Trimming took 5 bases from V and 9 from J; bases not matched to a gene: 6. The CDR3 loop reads CASSRTSGGLVQYF. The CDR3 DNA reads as TGTGCCAGCAGTCGGACTAGCGGGGGGTTGGTGCAGTACTTC.

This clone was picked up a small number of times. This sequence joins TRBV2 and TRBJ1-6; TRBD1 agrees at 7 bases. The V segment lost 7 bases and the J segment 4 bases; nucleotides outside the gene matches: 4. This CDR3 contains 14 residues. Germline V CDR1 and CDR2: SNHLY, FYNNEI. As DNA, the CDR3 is TGTGCCAGCACCCTGACAGGGTATAATTCACCCCTCCACTTT. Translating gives CASTLTGYNSPLHF.

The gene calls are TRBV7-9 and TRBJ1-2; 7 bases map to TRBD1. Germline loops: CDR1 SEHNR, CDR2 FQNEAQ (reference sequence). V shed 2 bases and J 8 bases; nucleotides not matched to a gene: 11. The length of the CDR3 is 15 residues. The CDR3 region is CASSLFPQGGAGYTF. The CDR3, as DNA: TGTGCCAGCAGCTTATTCCCCCAGGGGGGTGCGGGCTACACCTTC.